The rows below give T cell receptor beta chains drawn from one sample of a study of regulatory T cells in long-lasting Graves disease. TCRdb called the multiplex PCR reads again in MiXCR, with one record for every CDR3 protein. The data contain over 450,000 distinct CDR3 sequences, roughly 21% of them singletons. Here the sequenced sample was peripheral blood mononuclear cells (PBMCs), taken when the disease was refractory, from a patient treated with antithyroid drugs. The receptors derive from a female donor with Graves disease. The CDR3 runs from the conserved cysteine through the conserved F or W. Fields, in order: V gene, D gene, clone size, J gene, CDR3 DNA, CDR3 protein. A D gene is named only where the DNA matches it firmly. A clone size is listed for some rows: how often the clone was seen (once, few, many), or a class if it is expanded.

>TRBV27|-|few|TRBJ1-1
TGTGCCAGCAGTCCCGGGGTTACCGGCACTGAAGCTTTCTTT
CASSPGVTGTEAFF
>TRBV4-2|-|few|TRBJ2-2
TGTGCCAGCAGCTCGCAGCGGGCGAACACCGGGGAGCTGTTTTTT
CASSSQRANTGELFF
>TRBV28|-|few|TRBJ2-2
TGTGCCAGCAGAGGGGGGGCATTATACAGCGGGGAGCTGTTTTTT
CASRGGALYSGELFF
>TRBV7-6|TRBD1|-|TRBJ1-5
TGTGCCAGCAGCTTAGGACAGGGCTTCTTAAATCAGCCCCAGCATTTT
CASSLGQGFLNQPQHF
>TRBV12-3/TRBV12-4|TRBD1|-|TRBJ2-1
TGTGCCAGCAGCCCCGGACAGGGCCCCTTCTACAATGAGCAGTTCTTC
CASSPGQGPFYNEQFF
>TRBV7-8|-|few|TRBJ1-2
TGTGCCAGCAGTCCAAACGGGGGTGGCTACACCTTC
CASSPNGGGYTF
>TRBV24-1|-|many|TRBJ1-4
TGTGCCACCATGCCCGAGGGAGGTGAAAAACTGTTTTTT
CATMPEGGEKLFF
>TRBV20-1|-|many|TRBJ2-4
TGCAGTGCAACCCCGGGGGAGGGGGTCAAAAACATTCAGTACTTC
CSATPGEGVKNIQYF
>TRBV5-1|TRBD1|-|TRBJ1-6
TGCGCCAGCAGCGACGGACAGGGCCTAAGCTCCTATAATTCACCCCTCCACTTT
CASSDGQGLSSYNSPLHF
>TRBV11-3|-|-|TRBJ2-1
TGTGCCAGCAGCCCCCGGGACTCCGACAATGAGCAGTTCTTC
CASSPRDSDNEQFF
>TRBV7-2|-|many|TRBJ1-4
TGTGCCAGCACCCTCGGGGGAGGGGAAAAACTGTTTTTT
CASTLGGGEKLFF
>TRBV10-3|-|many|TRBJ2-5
TGTGCCATCAGTGTGGGAGAGACCCAGTACTTC
CAISVGETQYF
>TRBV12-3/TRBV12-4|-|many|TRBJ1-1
TGTGCCAGCATTTCCACCCCGGGGGCGGGCACTGAAGCTTTCTTT
CASISTPGAGTEAFF
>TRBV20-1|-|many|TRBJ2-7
TGCAGTGCTCCCGTTGGGGCGATGGTGGCTAAGTACTTC
CSAPVGAMVAKYF
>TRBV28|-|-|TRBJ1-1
TGTGCCAGCAGTGATGGGGGGGCATCGGAAGCTTTCTTT
CASSDGGASEAFF
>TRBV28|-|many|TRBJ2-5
TGTGCCAGCAGTTTATCCCCCTACGAGGACAGTCAAGAGACCCAGTACTTC
CASSLSPYEDSQETQYF
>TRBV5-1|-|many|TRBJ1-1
TGCGCCAGCAGCGGGCCCGAGGGGGGAGTGAGTGAAGCTTTCTTT
CASSGPEGGVSEAFF